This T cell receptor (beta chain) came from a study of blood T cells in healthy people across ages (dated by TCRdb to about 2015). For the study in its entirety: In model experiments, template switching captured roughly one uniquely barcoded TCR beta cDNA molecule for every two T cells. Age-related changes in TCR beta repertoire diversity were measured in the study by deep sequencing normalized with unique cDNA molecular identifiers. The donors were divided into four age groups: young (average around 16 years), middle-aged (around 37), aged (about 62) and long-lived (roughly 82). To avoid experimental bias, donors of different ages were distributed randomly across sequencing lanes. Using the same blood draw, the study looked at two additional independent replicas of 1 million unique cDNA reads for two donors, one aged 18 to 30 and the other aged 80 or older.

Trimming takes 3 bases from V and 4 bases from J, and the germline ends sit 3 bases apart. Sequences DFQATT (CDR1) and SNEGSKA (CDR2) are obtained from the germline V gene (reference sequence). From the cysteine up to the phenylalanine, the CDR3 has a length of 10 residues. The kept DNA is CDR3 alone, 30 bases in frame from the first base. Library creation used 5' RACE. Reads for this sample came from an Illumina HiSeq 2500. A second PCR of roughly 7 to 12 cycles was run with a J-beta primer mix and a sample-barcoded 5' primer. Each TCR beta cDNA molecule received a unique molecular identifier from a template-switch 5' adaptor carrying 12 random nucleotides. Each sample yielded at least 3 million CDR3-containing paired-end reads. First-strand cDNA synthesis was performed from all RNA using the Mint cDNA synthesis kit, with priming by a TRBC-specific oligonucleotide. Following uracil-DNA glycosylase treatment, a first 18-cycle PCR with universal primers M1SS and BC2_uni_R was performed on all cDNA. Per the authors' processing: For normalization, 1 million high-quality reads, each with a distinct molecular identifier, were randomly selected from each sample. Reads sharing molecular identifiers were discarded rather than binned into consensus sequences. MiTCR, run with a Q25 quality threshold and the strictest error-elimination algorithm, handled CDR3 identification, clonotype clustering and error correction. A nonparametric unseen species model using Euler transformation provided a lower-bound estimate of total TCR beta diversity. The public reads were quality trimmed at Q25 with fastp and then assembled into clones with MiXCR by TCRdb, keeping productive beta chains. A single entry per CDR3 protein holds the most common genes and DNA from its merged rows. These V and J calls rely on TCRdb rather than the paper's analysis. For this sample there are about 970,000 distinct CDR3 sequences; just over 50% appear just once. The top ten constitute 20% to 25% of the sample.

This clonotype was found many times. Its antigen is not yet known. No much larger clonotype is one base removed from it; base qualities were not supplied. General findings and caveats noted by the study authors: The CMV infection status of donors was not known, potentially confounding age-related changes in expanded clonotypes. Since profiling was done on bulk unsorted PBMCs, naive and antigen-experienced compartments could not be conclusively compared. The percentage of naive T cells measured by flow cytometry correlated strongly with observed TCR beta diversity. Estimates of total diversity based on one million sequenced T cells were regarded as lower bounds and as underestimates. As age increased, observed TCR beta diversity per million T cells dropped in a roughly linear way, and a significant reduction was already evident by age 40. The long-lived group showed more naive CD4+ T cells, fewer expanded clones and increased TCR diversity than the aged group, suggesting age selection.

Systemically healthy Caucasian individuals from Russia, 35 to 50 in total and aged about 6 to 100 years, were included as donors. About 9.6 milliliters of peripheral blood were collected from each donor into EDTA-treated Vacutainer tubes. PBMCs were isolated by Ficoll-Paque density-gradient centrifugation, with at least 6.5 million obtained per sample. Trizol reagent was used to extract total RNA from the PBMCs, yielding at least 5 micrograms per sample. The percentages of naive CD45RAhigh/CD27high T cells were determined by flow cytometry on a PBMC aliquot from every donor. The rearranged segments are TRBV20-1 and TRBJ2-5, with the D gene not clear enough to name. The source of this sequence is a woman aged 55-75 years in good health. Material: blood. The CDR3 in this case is CSARRETQYF. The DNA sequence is TGCAGTGCTAGGCGAGAGACCCAGTACTTC.